A selection of T cell receptor beta chains follows, all from one sample in a study of CD8 T cells in cerebrospinal fluid in Alzheimer's disease. Following a re-call of the 10x single-cell sequencing reads, TCRdb has one entry per CDR3 protein and lacks DNA. The clone table shows over a thousand distinct CDR3 sequences, with the ten largest holding 6.5% to 10%. The sequenced sample consisted of cerebrospinal fluid. These receptors all stem from a human donor in good health. Each CDR3 is given with its conserved first and last residue. Where a row states a size, it is once, few, many or the class of an expanded clone; other rows omit it.

clone size	V gene	J gene	CDR3 protein
medium-sized	TRBV5-4	TRBJ1-2	CASSLDNYGYTF
large	TRBV27	TRBJ2-5	CASSFNRETQYF
medium-sized	TRBV10-3	TRBJ2-7	CAISEKGTGGYEQYF
medium-sized	TRBV28	TRBJ2-1	CASSSGLAGNNEQFF
medium-sized	TRBV30	TRBJ2-7	CAWSGDRGDYEQYF
medium-sized	TRBV5-1	TRBJ2-2	CASSAGTGGTGELFF
.	TRBV30	TRBJ2-7	CAWSLGDSNSYEQYF
large	TRBV2	TRBJ2-5	CASRTSGQGTETQYF
large	TRBV10-3	TRBJ2-6	CAINVNPSGANVLTF
medium-sized	TRBV18	TRBJ2-5	CASSRYQETQYF
medium-sized	TRBV19	TRBJ1-5	CASSILQLNQPQHF
medium-sized	TRBV13	TRBJ2-1	CASSLGRLYNEQFF
medium-sized	TRBV24-1	TRBJ2-3	CATSDGGGGTDTQYF
medium-sized	TRBV9	TRBJ1-2	CASSVTDGYGYTF
.	TRBV19	TRBJ2-1	CASSKGTGTYEQFF
large	TRBV7-2	TRBJ2-1	CASSLPSGYATAYNEQFF
.	TRBV19	TRBJ1-3	CASSNPGQVGFGNTIYF
medium-sized	TRBV5-1	TRBJ2-7	CASSLGGLADSYEQYF
medium-sized	TRBV7-2	TRBJ1-1	CASSLVRQVAFF
medium-sized	TRBV20-1	TRBJ1-2	CSGSGGNGYTF
large	TRBV28	TRBJ2-7	CASSLAGTLASYEQYF
.	TRBV5-6	TRBJ1-6	CASSLGQSGNSPLHF
large	TRBV5-1	TRBJ2-2	CASADGDVTGELFF
medium-sized	TRBV7-8	TRBJ2-7	CASSLRGHVEQYF
medium-sized	TRBV5-6	TRBJ1-1	CASTPYWMLTEAFF
medium-sized	TRBV7-9	TRBJ2-3	CASSLGGPSADTQYF
large	TRBV7-9	TRBJ2-6	CASSFAGLAGFTGANVLTF
large	TRBV6-2/TRBV6-3	TRBJ2-7	CASSYSGVDEQYF
medium-sized	TRBV3-1	TRBJ2-1	CASSQLSSGRAGNEQFF
medium-sized	TRBV6-1	TRBJ2-3	CASSEGRGTLTDTQYF
medium-sized	TRBV9	TRBJ2-3	CASSGSGTPSTDTQYF